This T cell receptor (beta chain) was documented in a study of T cell repertoires in cytomegalovirus infection. Study-level background: Both CMV infection and a matching HLA type were indicated by public TCR beta signatures. Study outcomes and limitations: The cumulative frequency of public TCR beta families identified carriers of CMV plus the relevant HLA.

TCRdb reprocessed the reads via MiXCR and lists one record per CDR3 protein. The sample holds 900,000 to 950,000 distinct CDR3 sequences; 30% to 40% are singletons and the top ten take 11% to 15%. Concerning this clonotype itself: What it recognizes is unknown.

The trim removed 5 bases at V and 3 bases at J, leaving 7 bases unmatched. The CDR3 is 15 residues long. Germline V gene sequence: CDR1 SGHVS, CDR2 FNYEAQ. The sample consisted of cultured CD8+ T cells from PBMCs, taken from culture after CMV antigen stimulation. This sequence originates from a human donor in good health (CMV status not recorded). Some clones in this sample may be carry-over from other donors' samples. The chain recombines TRBV7-6 with TRBJ2-1; 7 nucleotides agree with TRBD1. CDR3 in amino acids: CASSPDRVGYNEQFF. CDR3 DNA: TGTGCCAGCAGCCCTGACAGGGTTGGCTACAATGAGCAGTTCTTC.